What follows is one T cell receptor beta chain and its context. The entry originates in a study of OX40 agonist ivuxolimab in advanced cancers. Study-level background: An agonistic anti-OX40 (CD134) antibody, ivuxolimab, was used to treat the patients. Among those treated, three patients had partial responses, one with hepatocellular carcinoma and two with cutaneous melanoma.

Produced via immunoSEQ multiplex PCR; TCRdb's table is partial and in-frame only. The sample contains about 53,000 clones, roughly 79% of which appear only once. The specimen comprised CD4+ or CD8+ T cells sorted from blood, sampled in a trial of the OX40 agonist ivuxolimab. This TCR was sampled from an adult with an advanced solid tumor such as melanoma, head and neck, liver or kidney cancer.

CDR3 in DNA: TGTGCCAGCTCAAATAGCGGACGCGACACCGAGCAGTACTTC. Its translation: CASSNSGRDTEQYF. The chain is built from TRBV18 and TRBJ2-7; the D gene is possibly TRBD2 (6 bases). V was cut by 5 bases and J by 6 bases, with 17 bases left in between. The CDR3 length is 14 residues. Germline loops: CDR1 KGHSH, CDR2 LQKENI.